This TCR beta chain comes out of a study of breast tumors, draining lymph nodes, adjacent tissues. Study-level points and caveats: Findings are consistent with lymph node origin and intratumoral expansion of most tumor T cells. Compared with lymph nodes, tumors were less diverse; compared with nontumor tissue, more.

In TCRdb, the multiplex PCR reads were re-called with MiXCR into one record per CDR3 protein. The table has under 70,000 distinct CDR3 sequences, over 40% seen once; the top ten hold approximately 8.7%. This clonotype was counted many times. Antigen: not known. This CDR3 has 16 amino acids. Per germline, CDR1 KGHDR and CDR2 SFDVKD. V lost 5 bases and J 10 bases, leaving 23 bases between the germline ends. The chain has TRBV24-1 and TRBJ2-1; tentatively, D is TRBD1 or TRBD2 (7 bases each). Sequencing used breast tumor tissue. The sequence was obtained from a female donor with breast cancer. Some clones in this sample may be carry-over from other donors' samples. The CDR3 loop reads CATSVGDPAGGGEQFF. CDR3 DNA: TGTGCCACCAGTGTCGGGGACCCGGCAGGGGGAGGGGAGCAGTTCTTC.